Shown below are 7 T cell receptor beta chains from a single sample sequenced in a study of CD8 T cells in Susac syndrome (dated by TCRdb to the late 2010s). Library method: the immunoSEQ multiplex PCR assay. RNA was extracted using the RNeasy kit, and about 0.45 to 1 ug of the RNA was reverse transcribed with random hexamers. In-frame beta chains were kept once TCRdb had trimmed the public reads at Q25 with fastp and called clones with MiXCR. Identical CDR3 proteins give one entry, which carries the most common genes and DNA. The sample table shows some 300,000 distinct CDR3 sequences, and approximately 91% are seen once. The top ten clonotypes cover 0.18% of the sample. Sequencing input: CD8+ T cells from PBMCs. These receptors came from a human donor with multiple sclerosis.

The chain uses TRBV28 and TRBJ2-5; D possibly corresponds to TRBD2 (7 bases). Germline CDR1 MDHEN, CDR2 SYDVKM. This CDR3 spans 16 amino acids. Trimming took off 1 base at V and 4 bases at J, with 16 bases between the two ends. The CDR3 is CASSLFGGAIGETQYF. The DNA of the CDR3 is TGTGCCAGCAGTTTATTTGGGGGGGCAATCGGAGAGACCCAGTACTTC.

A few counts support this clonotype. The V gene is TRBV4-3, the J gene TRBJ2-5; 8 bases align to TRBD2. CDR3 size: 16 residues. CDR1 is LGHNA and CDR2 is YSLEER in the germline V gene. The trim removed 1 base at V and 5 bases at J, leaving 9 bases unmatched. The CDR3 is CASSQGGAGAGETQYF. The CDR3 coding sequence is TGCGCCAGCAGCCAAGGGGGAGCGGGAGCAGGGGAGACCCAGTACTTC.

The V gene is TRBV18, the J gene TRBJ2-3; TRBD1 might be the D (6 bases). CDR1 and CDR2 from the germline V gene are KGHSH and LQKENI. The CDR3 loop spans 13 amino acids. V shed 3 bases and J shed 6 bases, with 10 bases lying between them. In nucleotides, the CDR3 is TGTGCCAGCTCACCCGGGGACATGGATACGCAGTATTTT. Residues: CASSPGDMDTQYF.

V gene TRBV4-2 combines with J gene TRBJ1-5, with 9 bases fitting TRBD1. The CDR3 contains 15 residues. Germline lookup yields CDR1 LGHNA and CDR2 YNFKEQ. The J segment lost 7 bases and the V segment lost 4 bases, leaving 8 bases of the junction unmatched. CDR3 sequence (DNA): TGTGCCAGCAGCCGCAACCGGGACAGGGAGCAGCCCCAGCATTTT. It encodes CASSRNRDREQPQHF.

This rearrangement joins TRBV27 to TRBJ2-7; possibly TRBD2 for D (5 bases). With 3 bases removed from V and 3 bases from J, the gap between germline ends came to 12 bases. CDR1 is MNHEY, CDR2 SMNVEV, per germline (reference sequence). The CDR3 is made up of 14 amino acids. Here the CDR3 DNA reads TGTGCCAGCAGTTTCGCTCAGAGCGGCTACGAGCAGTACTTC. Translation: CASSFAQSGYEQYF.

V is TRBV6-6 and J is TRBJ2-7; TRBD2 matches at 8 bases. Germline-derived CDR1 and CDR2 are MNHNY and SVGAGI (reference sequence). V dropped 2 bases and J dropped 0; count of bases not matched to a gene: 3. This CDR3 comprises 15 residues. The CDR3 sequence is CASSYPSGGSYEQYF. CDR3 nucleotides: TGTGCCAGCAGTTACCCCAGCGGGGGCTCCTACGAGCAGTACTTC.

The V gene is TRBV12-3 or TRBV12-4, the J gene TRBJ1-2; TRBD1 agrees at 7 bases. This CDR3 is 14 amino acids long. V shed 5 bases, J shed 5 bases, and the junction held 8 bases outside the gene matches. DNA for the CDR3: TGTGCCAGCAGTCCGTTCGGGACAGAATATGGCTACACCTTC. Residues: CASSPFGTEYGYTF.